The TCR beta chain described here comes from a study of T cells after yellow fever vaccination. Study details: Fractions of low cell number were prepared using SMART-Seq v4 Ultra Low Input.

A process of 5'RACE template switching, which added a universal primer site and UMIs, was used to make TCR cDNA. TCRdb analysed the 5' RACE reads with MiXCR anew, one entry per CDR3 protein. The sample yields about 510,000 distinct CDR3 sequences, just over 20% seen once. A few counts support this clonotype. J gave up 5 bases and V 4 bases, and 7 bases lay outside the gene matches. This CDR3 region has 15 residues. Germline CDR1 and CDR2: MNHEY and SMNVEV (reference sequence). Here the sequenced sample was PBMCs, taken approximately 22 days after the first yellow fever vaccination. This rearrangement joins TRBV27 to TRBJ2-5; 10 nucleotides agree with TRBD2. The TCR comes from a young man who received the YFV17D yellow fever vaccine. The CDR3 DNA reads TGTGCCAGCAGTTCCTCGCTAGCGGGGGTCGAGACCCAGTACTTC. It encodes CASSSSLAGVETQYF.